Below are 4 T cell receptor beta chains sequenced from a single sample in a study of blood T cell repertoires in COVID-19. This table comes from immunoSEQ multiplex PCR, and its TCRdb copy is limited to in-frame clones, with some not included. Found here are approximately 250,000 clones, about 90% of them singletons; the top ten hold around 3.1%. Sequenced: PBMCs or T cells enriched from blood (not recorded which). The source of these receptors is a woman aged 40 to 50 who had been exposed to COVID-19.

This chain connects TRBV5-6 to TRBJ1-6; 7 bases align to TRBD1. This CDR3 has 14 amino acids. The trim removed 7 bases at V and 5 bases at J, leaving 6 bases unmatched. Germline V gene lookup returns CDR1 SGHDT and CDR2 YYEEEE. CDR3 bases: TGTGCCAGCGGCCGTGACAGGGATAATTCACCCCTCCACTTT. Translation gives CASGRDRDNSPLHF.

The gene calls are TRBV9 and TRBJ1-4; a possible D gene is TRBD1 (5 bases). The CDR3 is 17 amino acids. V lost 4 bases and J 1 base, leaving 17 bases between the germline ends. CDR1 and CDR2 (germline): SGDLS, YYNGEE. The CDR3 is CASSQGGAWGTNEKLFF. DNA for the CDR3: TGTGCCAGCAGCCAAGGAGGGGCCTGGGGAACTAATGAAAAACTGTTTTTT.

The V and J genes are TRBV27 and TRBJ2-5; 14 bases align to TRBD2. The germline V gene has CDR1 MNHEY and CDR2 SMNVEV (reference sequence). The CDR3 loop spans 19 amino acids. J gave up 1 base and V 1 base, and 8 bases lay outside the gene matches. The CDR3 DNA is TGTGCCAGCAGTTTATTCGGGACTAGCGGGAGCAAGCCCCAAGAGACCCAGTACTTC. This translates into CASSLFGTSGSKPQETQYF.

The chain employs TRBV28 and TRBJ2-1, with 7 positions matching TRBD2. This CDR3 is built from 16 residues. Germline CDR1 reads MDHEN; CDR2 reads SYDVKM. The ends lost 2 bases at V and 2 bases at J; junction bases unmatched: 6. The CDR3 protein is CASSLAGVTPYNEQFF. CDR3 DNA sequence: TGTGCCAGCAGTTTAGCGGGAGTGACGCCCTACAATGAGCAGTTCTTC.